What follows describes a single TCR beta chain. What it recognizes is unknown. TCRdb's copy holds only in-frame clones and misses some; the assay was immunoSEQ multiplex PCR. Here the sample spans tens of thousands of clones, 77% being singletons. Prior to sequencing, the ViraFEST assay stimulated PBMC with viral peptide pools, which expanded the antigen-specific CD4+ T cells. Cultured cells yielded isolated CD4+ T cells after less than 11 days. The person's infection with SARS-CoV-2, confirmed by PCR, took place between March and December 2020. Wells of around 2 million PBMC each were grown with about 9.8 IU/ml IL-2 and around 10 ug/ml peptides. Half the medium was replaced with IL-2 medium on days 3 and 7. The data were obtained in a study of vaccination effects on CD4 cells after COVID-19. Study information: Convalescent patient samples, from a couple of individuals, date to 16 days and one week before vaccination.

With 2 bases removed from V and 4 bases from J, the gap between germline ends came to 17 bases. The CDR3 length is 17 residues. Per germline, CDR1 MNHNS and CDR2 SASEGT. Points from the study as a whole: Infection-derived and vaccine-derived clones contracted markedly late after vaccination.

The sequence was collected from a human donor who had a prior SARS-CoV-2 infection. The sample consisted of CD4+ T cells from PBMCs cultured with HCoV-NL63 spike peptides, taken before COVID-19 vaccination. This sequence joins TRBV6-1 and TRBJ2-2; D is possibly TRBD2 (5 bases). CDR3 loop: CASSEFWRAPFTGELFF. The CDR3 nucleotides are TGTGCCAGCAGTGAATTTTGGCGGGCGCCCTTCACCGGGGAGCTGTTTTTT.